This T cell receptor (beta chain) was documented in a study of T cell clones after liver transplantation. Study in general: Tolerance: complete withdrawal held at least one year, liver enzymes staying within twice normal.

Germline CDR1 reads MNHEY; CDR2 reads SVGAGI. The V gene lost 2 bases and the J gene lost 4 bases, with 14 bases spanning the gap. The CDR3 runs to 15 residues. The table came from immunoSEQ multiplex PCR; TCRdb's copy has only in-frame clones and leaves some out. Among tens of thousands of clones listed, roughly 90% were seen once. Sequences were derived from CD8+ T cells from blood, sampled 12 months after liver transplant. The chain is built from TRBV6-5 and TRBJ1-1; D gene uncertain. This TCR came from a human patient who received a liver transplant. The graft donor may be the source of some T cells. The CDR3 bases are TGTGCCAGCAGTTACGCCCGGACCTGGGGCACTGAAGCTTTCTTT. It yields the protein CASSYARTWGTEAFF.